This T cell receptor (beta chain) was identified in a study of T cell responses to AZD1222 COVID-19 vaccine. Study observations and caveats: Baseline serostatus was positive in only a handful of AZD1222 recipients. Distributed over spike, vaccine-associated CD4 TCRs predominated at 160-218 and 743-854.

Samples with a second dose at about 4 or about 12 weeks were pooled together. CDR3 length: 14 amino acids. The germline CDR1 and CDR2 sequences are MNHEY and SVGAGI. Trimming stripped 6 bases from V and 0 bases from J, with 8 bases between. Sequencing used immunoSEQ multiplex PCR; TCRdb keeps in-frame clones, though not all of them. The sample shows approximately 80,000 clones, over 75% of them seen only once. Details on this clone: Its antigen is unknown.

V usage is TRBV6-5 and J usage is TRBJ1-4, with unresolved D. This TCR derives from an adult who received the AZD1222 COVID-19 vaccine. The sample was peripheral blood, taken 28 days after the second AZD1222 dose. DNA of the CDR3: TGTGCCAGCAGCCGTCAGGCAACTAATGAAAAACTGTTTTTT. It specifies CASSRQATNEKLFF.